The source of this T cell receptor (beta chain) is a study of beta chain features in type 1 diabetes. Study as a whole: All samples together contributed around 100,000,000 sorted cells for examination. Study results and limitations: Researchers report that Type 1 diabetes patients had moderately but significantly shorter TCRB CDR3s across all four CD4+ subsets.

A remark on this clone: Its antigen is unknown.

Trimming removed 3 bases at V and 4 bases at J, with 13 bases between. This CDR3 is 14 amino acids long. CDR1 is MGHDK and CDR2 is SYGVNS in the germline V gene. The isolated RNA, all of it, was reverse transcribed, so expressed TCRB transcripts were what got sequenced. Naive, central memory and regulatory T cell samples yielded a few million reads on average. TCRdb's copy holds only in-frame clones and misses some; the assay was immunoSEQ multiplex PCR. In the table there are about 340,000 clones, over 7% of which are singletons. CD45RO/CCR7/CD25/CD127/CD95/CD27 sorting isolated CD4+ naive, central memory, regulatory and stem cell-like memory cells.

Material for sequencing was central memory CD4+ T cells from blood. This clonotype was obtained from a man aged 30-40 years with type 1 diabetes. The chain combines TRBV25-1 with TRBJ2-7; perhaps TRBD1 as D (6 bases). The CDR3 bases are TGTGCCAGCAGTGATCCAAACAGGGCTTACGAGCAGTACTTC. Translating gives CASSDPNRAYEQYF.